The 15 T cell receptor beta chains below all came from one sample that was sequenced in a study of shared clonotypes between healthy human individuals (dated by TCRdb to about 2020). Library creation used the immunoSEQ multiplex PCR assay. What TCRdb holds here is the immuneACCESS table cut down to in-frame rearrangements. Part of the clones is not present; checked against another copy, under half of the missing clones reflect an unresolved V gene, and the others are unexplained. A total of 2 million to 2.5 million clones appear in this sample, 90% to 95% of them only once. Of the sample, 0.36% is held by the ten largest clones. Material: naive CD4+ T cells from PBMCs. Explained via the paper, the cell subset or site label denotes: CD45RA+ positively selected. The source is a man aged 18 to 29 in good health. Some clones in this sample may be carry-over from other donors' samples.

This sequence joins TRBV5-1 and TRBJ2-3; possible D gene TRBD2, 5 bases. The ends were cut back, 6 bases at V and 1 base at J, with 12 bases in the middle. CDR1 and CDR2 from the germline V gene are SGHRS and YFSETQ. The CDR3 has 14 amino acids. The CDR3: CASTRGSGTDTQYF. CDR3 nucleotide sequence: TGCGCCAGCACCCGGGGTAGCGGCACAGATACGCAGTATTTT.

V and J are TRBV6-6 and TRBJ1-5; 7 bases match TRBD1. CDR1 is MNHNY, CDR2 SVGAGI, per germline (reference sequence). V was clipped by 6 bases and J by 0 bases; unmatched bases: 8. The CDR3 loop spans 16 amino acids. The CDR3 region is CASSRRTGNSNQPQHF. DNA for the CDR3: TGTGCCAGCAGCCGGCGGACAGGAAATAGCAATCAGCCCCAGCATTTT.

This clone was counted once. CDR3 region: CASSARTANTEAFF. Here the CDR3 DNA reads TGTGCCAGCAGCGCCCGGACAGCGAACACTGAAGCTTTCTTT. The chain carries TRBV9 and TRBJ1-1; possibly TRBD1 for D (6 bases). The germline CDR1 and CDR2 sequences are SGDLS and YYNGEE. This CDR3 has 14 residues. The V end was cut by 3 bases, the J end by 1 base, with 10 bases between.

Notes on this clone: Other DNA variants within this sample encode the same CDR3. The rearrangement uses TRBV5-1 and TRBJ2-1; TRBD2 aligns across 10 bases. V trimming: 1 base; J trimming: 2 bases; junction bases outside the gene matches: 3. The CDR3 loop spans 16 amino acids. The germline CDR1 and CDR2 sequences are SGHRS and YFSETQ. DNA for the CDR3: TGCGCCAGCAGCTTGACTAGCGGGGTTACCTACAATGAGCAGTTCTTC. This gives the protein CASSLTSGVTYNEQFF.

On this clone itself: Other nucleotide sequences from this sample produce the same CDR3. This rearrangement joins TRBV19 to TRBJ2-1; TRBD2 is a possible D gene (6 bases). The CDR3 is made up of 13 amino acids. Germline assignment: CDR1 LNHDA and CDR2 SQIVND (reference sequence). The V end was cut by 3 bases, the J end by 4 bases, with 7 bases between. This chain's CDR3 is CASSIGGYNEQFF. The CDR3 DNA reads as TGTGCCAGTAGTATTGGAGGGTACAATGAGCAGTTCTTC. Full variable domain (rest looked up from reference TRBV19 and TRBJ2-1): DGGITQSPKYLFRKEGQNVTLSCEQNLNHDAMYWYRQDPGQGLRLIYYSQIVNDFQKGDIAEGYSVSREKKESFPLTVTSAQKNPTAFYLCASSIGGYNEQFFGPGTRLTVL.

The chain has TRBV5-6 and TRBJ2-7; tentative D call: TRBD1 (6 bases). Germline-derived CDR1 and CDR2 are SGHDT and YYEEEE. The V end lost 4 bases, the J end lost 0 bases, and 11 bases lay between the germline ends. The CDR3 consists of 14 residues. The CDR3 nucleotides are TGTGCCAGCAGCCCCGAGACAGGCTCCTACGAGCAGTACTTC. It is translated as CASSPETGSYEQYF.

The chain combines TRBV28 with TRBJ2-7; TRBD2 agrees at 11 bases. CDR3 length equals 15 residues. Germline V gives CDR1 MDHEN, CDR2 SYDVKM. After removal of 6 bases from V and 2 bases from J, the junction contained 6 bases not matched to a gene. The CDR3 nucleotides read TGTGCCAGCAGAACGGGACTAGCGGACACCTACGAGCAGTACTTC. Amino acid sequence: CASRTGLADTYEQYF.

The chain combines TRBV7-9 with TRBJ1-4; possibly TRBD1 for D (6 bases). Germline V gives CDR1 SEHNR, CDR2 FQNEAQ (reference sequence). The germline V and J ends were trimmed by 8 bases and 8 bases, with 21 bases remaining between them. The CDR3 sequence is 15 residues long. The CDR3 nucleotides are TGTGCCAGCTCTACGATGGGGGGACAACAGGAAAAACTGTTTTTT. It codes for CASSTMGGQQEKLFF.

The V and J genes are TRBV5-1 and TRBJ2-3; TRBD2 agrees at 11 bases. J lost 5 bases, V lost 4 bases, and 6 bases had no gene match. The CDR3 runs 15 residues. Germline assignment: CDR1 SGHRS and CDR2 YFSETQ. The CDR3 coding sequence is TGCGCCAGCAGCCGGACCGGACTAGCGGGAGATACGCAGTATTTT. Protein product: CASSRTGLAGDTQYF.

This chain connects TRBV4-2 to TRBJ1-1; 7 nucleotides agree with TRBD1. The CDR3 loop spans 13 amino acids. The germline gives CDR1 LGHNA, CDR2 YNFKEQ. Losses at the gene ends were 4 bases for V and 7 bases for J; bases not matched to a gene: 6. CDR3 sequence (DNA): TGTGCCAGCAGCCCAGACAGGGAAAATGAAGCTTTCTTT. Translation: CASSPDRENEAFF.

V usage is TRBV6-6 and J usage is TRBJ1-1, with unresolved D. V was trimmed by 1 base and J by 5 bases, leaving 14 bases between them. Germline loops: CDR1 MNHNY, CDR2 SVGAGI (reference sequence). The CDR3 spans 15 residues. This chain's CDR3 is CASSYYGKVGTEAFF. The CDR3 DNA sequence: TGTGCCAGCAGTTACTATGGGAAGGTTGGAACTGAAGCTTTCTTT.

The chain is built from TRBV10-3 and TRBJ2-1; TRBD2 agrees at 13 bases. Germline V gives CDR1 ENHRY, CDR2 SYGVKD. V lost 5 bases to trimming and J lost 4 bases; unmatched junction nucleotides: 5. The CDR3 runs to 16 residues. CDR3 protein: CAISPRLAGGYNEQFF. The CDR3, as DNA: TGTGCCATCAGTCCCCGACTAGCGGGAGGTTACAATGAGCAGTTCTTC.

This rearrangement joins TRBV7-2 to TRBJ2-7; the D gene is possibly TRBD2 (7 bases). Germline loops: CDR1 SGHTA, CDR2 FQGNSA. V was shortened by 2 bases and J by 3 bases, with 17 bases between the two germline ends. The CDR3 is made up of 16 amino acids. CDR3 loop: CASSLSGASGHYEQYF. The CDR3 DNA reads TGTGCCAGCAGCTTATCAGGGGCTAGCGGCCACTACGAGCAGTACTTC.

The rearrangement links TRBV4-1 to TRBJ1-1; 9 bases map to TRBD1. V lost 1 base, J lost 10 bases, and 10 bases stayed unmatched. Germline CDR1 is MGHRA and CDR2 is YSYEKL. CDR3 length: 15 residues. CDR3 residues: CASSQGGGQGPAAFF. The CDR3 bases are TGCGCCAGCAGCCAAGGCGGGGGACAGGGCCCCGCAGCTTTCTTT.

The genes are TRBV18 and TRBJ2-7, with 11 bases identical to TRBD2. The CDR3 extends over 17 amino acids. CDR1 and CDR2 from the germline V gene are KGHSH and LQKENI. V shed 3 bases, J shed 0 bases, and the junction held 7 bases outside the gene matches. The CDR3 DNA reads TGTGCCAGCTCACCCCCCGTGACTAGCGGGATCTCCTACGAGCAGTACTTC. This codes for CASSPPVTSGISYEQYF.